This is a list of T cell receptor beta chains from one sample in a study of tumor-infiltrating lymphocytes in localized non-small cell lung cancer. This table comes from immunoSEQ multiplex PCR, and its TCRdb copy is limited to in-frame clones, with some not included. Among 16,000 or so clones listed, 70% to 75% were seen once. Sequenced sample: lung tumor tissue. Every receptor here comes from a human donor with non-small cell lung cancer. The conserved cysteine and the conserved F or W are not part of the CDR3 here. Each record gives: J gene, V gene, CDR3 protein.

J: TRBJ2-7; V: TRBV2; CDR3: ASSGRDRPREQY
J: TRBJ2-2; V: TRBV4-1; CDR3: ASSIGQGARTGELF
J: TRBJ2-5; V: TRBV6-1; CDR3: ASSPPGGETQY
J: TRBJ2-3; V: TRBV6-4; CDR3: ASSERRFIAAGDPDTQY
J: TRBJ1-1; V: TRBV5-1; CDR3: ASSSGFSGRNTEAF
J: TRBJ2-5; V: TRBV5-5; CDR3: ASSFNRGETQY
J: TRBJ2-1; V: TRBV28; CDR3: ASSNRGGEQF
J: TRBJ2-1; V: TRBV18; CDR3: ASSPPAGGPSEQF
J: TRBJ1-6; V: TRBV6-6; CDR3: ASNPSGNSPLH
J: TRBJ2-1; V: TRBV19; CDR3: ASSFTRNEQF
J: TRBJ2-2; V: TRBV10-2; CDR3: AIWTSGNTGELF
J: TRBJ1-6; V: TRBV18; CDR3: ASSPPEGGNSPLH
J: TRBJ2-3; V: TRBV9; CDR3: ASSGELYSTDTQY
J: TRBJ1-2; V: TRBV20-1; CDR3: SAIRRYT
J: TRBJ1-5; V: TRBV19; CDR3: ASSPVGTGTYSNQPQH
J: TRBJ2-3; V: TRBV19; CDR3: ASASGWMNTDTQY
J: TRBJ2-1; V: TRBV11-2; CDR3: ASTLDGSQVEQF
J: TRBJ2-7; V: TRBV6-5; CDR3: ASSYSMYRGGYEQY
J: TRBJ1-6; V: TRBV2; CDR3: ASSDLGGFSPLH
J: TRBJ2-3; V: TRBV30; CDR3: AWSVGGGNTDTQY
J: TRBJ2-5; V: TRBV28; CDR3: ASSFPGYRETQY
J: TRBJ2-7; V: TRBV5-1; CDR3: ASSLEGRNEQY
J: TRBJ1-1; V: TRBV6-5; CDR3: ASAGTENTEAF
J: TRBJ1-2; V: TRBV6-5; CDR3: ASSARTGGYGYT
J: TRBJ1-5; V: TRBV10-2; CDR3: ASGDRDSNQPQH
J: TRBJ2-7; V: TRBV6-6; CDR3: ASSYNGGAGEQY
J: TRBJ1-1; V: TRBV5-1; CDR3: ASSPGQNEAF
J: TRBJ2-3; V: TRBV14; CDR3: ASSQDALGDTQY
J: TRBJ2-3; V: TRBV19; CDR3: ASRLQGALADTQY
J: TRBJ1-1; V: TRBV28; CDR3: ASSSSLGDTEAF
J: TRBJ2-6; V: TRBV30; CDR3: AWGTSGANVLT
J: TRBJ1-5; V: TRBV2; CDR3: ASSRTEGNQPQH
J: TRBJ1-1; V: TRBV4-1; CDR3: ASSQPTGRNTEAF
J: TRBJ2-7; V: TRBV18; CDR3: ASSPLRQGTLEQY
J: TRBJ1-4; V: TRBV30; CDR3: AWNSLNEKLF
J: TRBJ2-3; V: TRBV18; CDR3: ASSPTDTQY
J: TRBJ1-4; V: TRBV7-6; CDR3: ASSPQSGIVEKLF
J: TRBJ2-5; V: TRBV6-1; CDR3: ASRTVGKETQY
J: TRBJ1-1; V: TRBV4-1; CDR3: ASSQAPGVLTANMNTEAF
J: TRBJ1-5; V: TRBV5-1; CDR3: ASSEGQGRQPQH
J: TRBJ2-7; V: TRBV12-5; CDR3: ASGLLGRNSYEQY
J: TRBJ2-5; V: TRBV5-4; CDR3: ASSTRGQETQY
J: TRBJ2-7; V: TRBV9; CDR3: ASFARPIPRGYFYEQY
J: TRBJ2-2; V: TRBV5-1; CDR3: ASSLNDNAGELF
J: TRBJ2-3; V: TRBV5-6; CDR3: ASSTGTDTDTQY
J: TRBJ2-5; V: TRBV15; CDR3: ATSRASLAGKETQY